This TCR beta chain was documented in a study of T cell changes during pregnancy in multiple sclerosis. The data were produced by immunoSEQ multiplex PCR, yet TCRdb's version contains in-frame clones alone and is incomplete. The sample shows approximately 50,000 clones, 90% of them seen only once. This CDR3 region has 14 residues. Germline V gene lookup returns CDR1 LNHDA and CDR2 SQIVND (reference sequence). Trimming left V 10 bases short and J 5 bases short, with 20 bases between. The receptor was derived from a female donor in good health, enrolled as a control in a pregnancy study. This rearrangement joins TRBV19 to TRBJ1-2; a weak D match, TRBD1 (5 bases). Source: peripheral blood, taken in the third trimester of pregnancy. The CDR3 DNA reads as TGTGCCACTGGTTTCGGAGGGGCTCAATATGGCTACACCTTC. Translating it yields CATGFGGAQYGYTF.